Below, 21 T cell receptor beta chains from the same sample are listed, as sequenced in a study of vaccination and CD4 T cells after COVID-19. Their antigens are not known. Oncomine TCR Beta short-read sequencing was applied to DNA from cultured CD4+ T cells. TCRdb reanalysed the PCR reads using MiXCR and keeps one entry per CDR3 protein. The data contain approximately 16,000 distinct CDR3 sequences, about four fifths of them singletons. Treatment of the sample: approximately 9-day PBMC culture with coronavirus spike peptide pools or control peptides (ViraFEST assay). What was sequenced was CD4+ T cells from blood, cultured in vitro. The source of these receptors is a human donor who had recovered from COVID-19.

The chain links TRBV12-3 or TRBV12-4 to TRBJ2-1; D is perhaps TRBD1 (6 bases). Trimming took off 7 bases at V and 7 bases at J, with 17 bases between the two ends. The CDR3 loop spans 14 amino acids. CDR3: CASTGFQGLNEQFF. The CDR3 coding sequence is TGTGCCAGCACGGGATTTCAGGGGTTGAATGAGCAGTTCTTC.

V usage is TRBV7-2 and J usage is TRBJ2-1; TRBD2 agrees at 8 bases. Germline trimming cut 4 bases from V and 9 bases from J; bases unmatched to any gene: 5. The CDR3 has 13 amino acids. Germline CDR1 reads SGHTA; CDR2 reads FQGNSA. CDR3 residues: CASSSAGEPEQFF. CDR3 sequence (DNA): TGTGCCAGCAGCTCAGCGGGAGAACCTGAGCAGTTCTTC.

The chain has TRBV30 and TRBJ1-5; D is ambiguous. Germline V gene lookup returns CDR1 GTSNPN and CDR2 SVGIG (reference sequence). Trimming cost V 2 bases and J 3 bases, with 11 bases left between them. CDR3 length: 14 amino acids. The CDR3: CAWSSLNHNQPQHF. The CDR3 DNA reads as TGTGCCTGGAGTTCCCTAAATCACAATCAGCCCCAGCATTTT.

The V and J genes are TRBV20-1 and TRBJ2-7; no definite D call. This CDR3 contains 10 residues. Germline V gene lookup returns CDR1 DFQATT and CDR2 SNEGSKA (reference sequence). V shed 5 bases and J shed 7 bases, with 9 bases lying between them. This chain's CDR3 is CSAAFREQYF. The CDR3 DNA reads TGCAGTGCTGCCTTCCGGGAGCAGTACTTC.

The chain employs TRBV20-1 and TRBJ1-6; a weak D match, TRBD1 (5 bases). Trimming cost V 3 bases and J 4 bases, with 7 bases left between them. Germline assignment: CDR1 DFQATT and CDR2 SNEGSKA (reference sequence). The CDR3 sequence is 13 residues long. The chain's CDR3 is CSARTDYNSPLHF. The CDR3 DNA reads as TGCAGTGCTAGGACAGATTATAATTCACCCCTCCACTTT.

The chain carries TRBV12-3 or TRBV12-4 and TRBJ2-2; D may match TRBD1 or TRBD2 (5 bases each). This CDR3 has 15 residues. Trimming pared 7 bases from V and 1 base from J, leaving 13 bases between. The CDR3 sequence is CASTLGRQNTGELFF. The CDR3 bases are TGTGCCAGCACCCTGGGACGGCAGAACACCGGGGAGCTGTTTTTT.

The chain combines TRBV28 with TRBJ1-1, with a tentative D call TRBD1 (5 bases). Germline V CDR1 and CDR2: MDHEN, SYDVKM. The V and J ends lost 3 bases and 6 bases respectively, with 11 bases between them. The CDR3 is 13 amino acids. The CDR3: CASSLGTGAEAFF. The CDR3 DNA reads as TGTGCCAGCAGTTTGGGGACTGGGGCTGAAGCTTTCTTT.

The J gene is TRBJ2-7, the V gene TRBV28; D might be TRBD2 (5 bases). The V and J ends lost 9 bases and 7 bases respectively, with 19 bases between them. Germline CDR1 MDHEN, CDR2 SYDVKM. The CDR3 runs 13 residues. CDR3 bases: TGTGCCAGTCATACAGAGGGTTTTCGGGAGCAGTACTTC. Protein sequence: CASHTEGFREQYF.

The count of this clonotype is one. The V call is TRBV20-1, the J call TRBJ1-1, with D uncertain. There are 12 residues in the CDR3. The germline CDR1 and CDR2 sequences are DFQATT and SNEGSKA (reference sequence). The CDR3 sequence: CASGRRNTEAFF. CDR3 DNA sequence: TGCGCAAGCGGGAGACGGAACACTGAAGCTTTCTTT.

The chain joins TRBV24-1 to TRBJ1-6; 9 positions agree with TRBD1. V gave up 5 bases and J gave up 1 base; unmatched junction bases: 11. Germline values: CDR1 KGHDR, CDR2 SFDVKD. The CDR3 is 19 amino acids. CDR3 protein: CATSGFRDRVPSYNSPLHF. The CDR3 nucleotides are TGTGCCACCAGTGGTTTCCGGGACAGGGTACCATCCTATAATTCACCCCTCCACTTT.

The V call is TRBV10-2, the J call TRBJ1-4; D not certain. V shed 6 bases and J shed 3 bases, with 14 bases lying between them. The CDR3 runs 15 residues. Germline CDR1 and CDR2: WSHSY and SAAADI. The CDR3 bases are TGCGCCAGCAGATCGGGCCCCGCGGCTAATGAAAAACTGTTTTTT. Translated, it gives CASRSGPAANEKLFF.

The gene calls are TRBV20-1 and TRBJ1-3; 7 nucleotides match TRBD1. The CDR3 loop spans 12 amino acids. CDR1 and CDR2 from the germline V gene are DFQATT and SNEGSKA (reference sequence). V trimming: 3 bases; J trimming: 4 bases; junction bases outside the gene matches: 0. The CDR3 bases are TGCAGTGCTAGGGACAGGGGAAACACCATATATTTT. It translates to CSARDRGNTIYF.

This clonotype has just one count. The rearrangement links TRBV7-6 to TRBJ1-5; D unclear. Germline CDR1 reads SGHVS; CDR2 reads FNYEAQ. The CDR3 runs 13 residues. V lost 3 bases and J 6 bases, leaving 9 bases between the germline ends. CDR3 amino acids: CASSLGGVQPQHF. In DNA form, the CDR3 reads TGTGCCAGCAGCTTGGGTGGGGTTCAGCCCCAGCATTTT.

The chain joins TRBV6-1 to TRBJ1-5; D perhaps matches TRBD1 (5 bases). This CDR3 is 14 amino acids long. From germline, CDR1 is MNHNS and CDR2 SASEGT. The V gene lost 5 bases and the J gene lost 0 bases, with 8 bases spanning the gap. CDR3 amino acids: CASSMDNSNQPQHF. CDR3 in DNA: TGTGCCAGCAGTATGGACAATAGCAATCAGCCCCAGCATTTT.

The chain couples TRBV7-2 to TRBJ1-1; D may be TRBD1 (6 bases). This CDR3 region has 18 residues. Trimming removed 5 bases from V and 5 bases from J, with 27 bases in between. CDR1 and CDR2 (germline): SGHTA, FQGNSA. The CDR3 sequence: CASSQALGGGARGTEAFF. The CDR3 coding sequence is TGTGCCAGCAGCCAAGCCCTAGGGGGTGGGGCGCGGGGAACTGAAGCTTTCTTT.

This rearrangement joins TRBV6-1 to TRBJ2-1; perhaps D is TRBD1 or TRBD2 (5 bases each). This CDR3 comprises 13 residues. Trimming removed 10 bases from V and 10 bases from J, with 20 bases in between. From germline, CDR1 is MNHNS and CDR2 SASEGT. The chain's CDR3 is CAITGAIRTEQFF. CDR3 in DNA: TGTGCCATCACCGGGGCAATCAGAACCGAGCAGTTCTTC.

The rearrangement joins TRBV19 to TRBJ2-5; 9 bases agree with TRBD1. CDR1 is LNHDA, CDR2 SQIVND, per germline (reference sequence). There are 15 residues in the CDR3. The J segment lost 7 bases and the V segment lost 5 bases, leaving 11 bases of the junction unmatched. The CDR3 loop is CASSSTGGIRGTQYF. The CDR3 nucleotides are TGTGCCAGTAGTTCAACAGGGGGCATCCGGGGGACCCAGTACTTC.

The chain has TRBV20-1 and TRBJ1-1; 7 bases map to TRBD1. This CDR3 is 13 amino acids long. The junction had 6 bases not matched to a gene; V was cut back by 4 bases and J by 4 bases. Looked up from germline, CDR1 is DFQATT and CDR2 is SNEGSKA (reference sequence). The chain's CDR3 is CSATGQRFTEAFF. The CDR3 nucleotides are TGCAGTGCTACGGGACAGCGTTTCACTGAAGCTTTCTTT.

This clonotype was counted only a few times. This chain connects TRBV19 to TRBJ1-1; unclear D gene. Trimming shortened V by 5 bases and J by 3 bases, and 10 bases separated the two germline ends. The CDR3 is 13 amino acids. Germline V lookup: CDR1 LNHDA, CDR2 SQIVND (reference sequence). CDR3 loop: CASSFDRDTEAFF. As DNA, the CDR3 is TGTGCCAGTAGTTTTGACCGGGACACTGAAGCTTTCTTT.

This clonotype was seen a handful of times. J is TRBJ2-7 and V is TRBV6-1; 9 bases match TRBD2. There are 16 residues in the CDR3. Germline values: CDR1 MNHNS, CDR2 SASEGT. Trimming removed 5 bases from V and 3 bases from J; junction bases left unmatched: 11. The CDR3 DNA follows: TGTGCCAGCAGTATGGGCGGGAGGGCCTCAGGCTACGAGCAGTACTTC. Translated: CASSMGGRASGYEQYF.

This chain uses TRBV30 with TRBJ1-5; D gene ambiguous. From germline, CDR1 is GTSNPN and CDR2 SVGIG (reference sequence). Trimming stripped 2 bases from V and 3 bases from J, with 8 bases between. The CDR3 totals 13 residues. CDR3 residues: CAWSPRINQPQHF. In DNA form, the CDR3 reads TGTGCCTGGAGTCCACGGATCAATCAGCCCCAGCATTTT.